These 31 T cell receptor beta chains were all obtained from the same sample, sequenced in a study of blood T cell repertoires in COVID-19. The method was immunoSEQ multiplex PCR; TCRdb's version includes in-frame clones alone and lacks a portion of them. This sample yields over 55,000 clones, of which roughly 83% are seen a single time; about a tenth belongs to the top ten. The sample consisted of peripheral blood. The receptor source for this set is a man over 45 with COVID-19, enrolled during active disease.

This rearrangement joins TRBV28 to TRBJ2-7; the D gene is possibly TRBD2 (6 bases). V dropped 7 bases and J dropped 7 bases, with 23 bases sitting between them. Germline-derived CDR1 and CDR2 are MDHEN and SYDVKM. The CDR3 is 15 residues long. Here the CDR3 reads CASKLMGLTRQEQYF. The CDR3 DNA sequence: TGTGCCAGCAAGTTGATGGGACTCACCCGTCAAGAGCAGTACTTC.

The gene calls are TRBV3-1 (or the pseudogene TRBV3-2) and TRBJ1-2; 7 bases are shared with TRBD1. V shed 3 bases and J 3 bases; nucleotides not matched to a gene: 10. CDR3 size: 16 residues. Per the germline V gene, CDR1 is LGHDT and CDR2 is YNNKEL (reference sequence). The CDR3 DNA is TGTGCCAGCAGCCATGAACAGGGGCCCACTGACTATGGCTACACCTTC. Translation: CASSHEQGPTDYGYTF.

Here the CDR3 reads CASSLEGLTQETQYF. The CDR3 DNA sequence: TGTGCCAGCAGCTTAGAGGGCCTCACCCAAGAGACCCAGTACTTC. This chain uses TRBV11-2 with TRBJ2-5; D is unclear. CDR3 length: 15 amino acids. CDR1 and CDR2 from the germline V gene are SGHAT and FQNNGV. V lost 0 bases and J 1 base, leaving 9 bases between the germline ends. The entire variable domain, with the rest obtained from reference TRBV11-2 and TRBJ2-5, is as follows: EAGVAQSPRYKIIEKRQSVAFWCNPISGHATLYWYQQILGQGPKLLIQFQNNGVVDDSQLPKDRFSAERLKGVDSTLKIQPAKLEDSAVYLCASSLEGLTQETQYFGPGTRLLVL.

V usage is TRBV27 and J usage is TRBJ2-7, with 11 bases lining up with TRBD2. The trim removed 5 bases at V and 2 bases at J, leaving 2 bases unmatched. Germline CDR1 is MNHEY and CDR2 is SMNVEV (reference sequence). The CDR3 sequence is 14 residues long. CDR3 region: CASSVSGRAYEQYF. DNA of the CDR3: TGTGCCAGCAGTGTTAGCGGGAGGGCCTACGAGCAGTACTTC.

The count of this clone is one. The V gene is TRBV6-5, the J gene TRBJ2-5, with D unresolved. In germline, CDR1 is MNHEY, CDR2 SVGAGI. Trimming took off 5 bases at V and 5 bases at J, with 12 bases between the two ends. This CDR3 region has 13 residues. Written as DNA, the CDR3 is TGTGCCAGCAGTCTAGTAGCCCGGGAGACCCAGTACTTC. Translation gives CASSLVARETQYF.

This clone has just one count. J is TRBJ1-1 and V is TRBV10-3; 10 bases align to TRBD1. Germline V gene sequence: CDR1 ENHRY, CDR2 SYGVKD. V was pared by 6 bases and J by 0 bases, with 1 base of the junction left unmatched. This CDR3 is built from 14 residues. DNA for the CDR3: TGTGCCATCAGGACAGGGGGCTTGAACACTGAAGCTTTCTTT. This gives the protein CAIRTGGLNTEAFF.

The rearrangement uses TRBV5-1 and TRBJ2-3; no clear D. CDR1 is SGHRS, CDR2 YFSETQ, per germline. The CDR3 contains 15 residues. Trimming shortened V by 6 bases and J by 4 bases, and 18 bases separated the two germline ends. Written as DNA, the CDR3 is TGCGCCAGCAAACTTGACCGGGTCATGGCAGATACGCAGTATTTT. Residues: CASKLDRVMADTQYF.

This chain connects TRBV24-1 to TRBJ2-1, with TRBD2 identical over 13 bases. Germline V gives CDR1 KGHDR, CDR2 SFDVKD. The CDR3 runs 19 residues. V lost 5 bases and J lost 0; bases outside the gene matches: 9. The CDR3, as DNA: TGTGCCACCAGTGGGACTAGCGGGAGCTGGAAAAGCTCCTACAATGAGCAGTTCTTC. Its protein product is CATSGTSGSWKSSYNEQFF.

This chain joins TRBV15 and TRBJ2-7, with TRBD1 matching over 8 bases. The CDR3 totals 15 residues. Per the germline V gene, CDR1 is LNHNV and CDR2 is YYDKDF (reference sequence). The V and J ends lost 0 bases and 5 bases, in that order; junction bases with no gene match: 6. CDR3 residues: CATSRDLGQGNEQYF. CDR3 in DNA: TGTGCCACCAGCAGAGATCTAGGACAGGGAAACGAGCAGTACTTC.

The rearrangement joins TRBV5-6 to TRBJ2-5; 10 bases are a match to TRBD2. The CDR3 extends over 15 amino acids. Germline CDR1 SGHDT, CDR2 YYEEEE. V trimming: 7 bases; J trimming: 1 base; junction bases outside the gene matches: 7. The CDR3 protein is CASWLAGALQETQYF. In DNA, the CDR3 is TGTGCCAGCTGGCTAGCGGGGGCCCTCCAAGAGACCCAGTACTTC.

The V call is TRBV5-1, the J call TRBJ2-7; 10 bases fit TRBD2. CDR1 and CDR2 (germline): SGHRS, YFSETQ. The V gene end was trimmed by 9 bases and the J gene end by 0 bases; junction bases not matched to a gene: 15. This CDR3 spans 17 amino acids. The CDR3 reads CATPRSGRARGSYEQYF. The CDR3, as DNA: TGCGCCACCCCGAGGAGCGGGAGGGCGCGGGGCTCCTACGAGCAGTACTTC.

The chain employs TRBV19 and TRBJ1-1; 7 bases line up with TRBD1. Per germline, CDR1 LNHDA and CDR2 SQIVND (reference sequence). With V trimmed by 5 bases and J by 1 base, 7 bases remained unmatched. The CDR3 length is 15 residues. The CDR3 sequence: CASSGGTAWNTEAFF. In DNA, the CDR3 is TGTGCCAGTAGTGGTGGGACAGCTTGGAACACTGAAGCTTTCTTT.

Only a few counts were recorded for this clone. The chain carries TRBV4-1 and TRBJ1-5, with a possible D match to TRBD1 (6 bases). V lost 0 bases to trimming and J lost 1 base, with 13 bases between them. The CDR3 extends over 17 amino acids. Germline CDR1 MGHRA, CDR2 YSYEKL. As DNA, the CDR3 is TGCGCCAGCAGCCAAGAAGCGCGGCAGGGGAGCAATCAGCCCCAGCATTTT. Its translation: CASSQEARQGSNQPQHF.

J is TRBJ2-1 and V is TRBV19; 8 positions match TRBD1. V shed 3 bases, J shed 8 bases, and the junction held 3 bases outside the gene matches. This CDR3 has 13 amino acids. CDR1 is LNHDA and CDR2 is SQIVND in the germline V gene (reference sequence). CDR3 protein: CASSIRGPYEQFF. The CDR3 DNA reads as TGTGCCAGTAGTATCAGGGGGCCGTATGAGCAGTTCTTC.

This chain uses TRBV2 with TRBJ2-3; D may be TRBD2 (7 bases). This CDR3 region has 15 residues. Per the germline V gene, CDR1 is SNHLY and CDR2 is FYNNEI. V lost 8 bases, J lost 2 bases, and 17 bases lay in between. As DNA, the CDR3 is TGTGCCAGCCGGGGAGGGGGATTCAACACAGATACGCAGTATTTT. Translating it yields CASRGGGFNTDTQYF.

A single count supports this clone. The CDR3 sequence is CSVGSSGEATQFF. CDR3 sequence (DNA): TGCAGCGTTGGATCCTCTGGTGAAGCGACGCAGTTCTTC. V is TRBV29-1 and J is TRBJ2-1; no firm D call. Germline V lookup: CDR1 SQVTM, CDR2 ANQGSEA. The CDR3 is 13 amino acids. Trimming pared 4 bases from V and 12 bases from J, leaving 19 bases between.

V gene TRBV5-1 combines with J gene TRBJ2-7; 7 nucleotides line up with TRBD1. Trimming removed 3 bases from V and 5 bases from J; junction bases left unmatched: 5. This CDR3 contains 13 residues. Germline V gene data show CDR1 as SGHRS and CDR2 as YFSETQ. The CDR3 loop reads CASSWPGQNEQYF. CDR3 in DNA: TGCGCCAGCAGCTGGCCGGGACAGAACGAGCAGTACTTC.

The chain recombines TRBV28 with TRBJ1-2; a possible D gene is TRBD1 (5 bases). Germline CDR1 and CDR2: MDHEN and SYDVKM. V dropped 2 bases and J dropped 5 bases, with 15 bases sitting between them. This CDR3 has 15 residues. CDR3: CASSLNTGEGYGYTF. The CDR3 bases are TGTGCCAGCAGTTTAAACACGGGGGAGGGATATGGCTACACCTTC.

The CDR3 DNA sequence: TGTGCCAGCGGGGAGCTCAATCAGCCCCAGCATTTT. It is translated as CASGELNQPQHF. The rearrangement joins TRBV19 to TRBJ1-5; D gene unclear. This CDR3 spans 12 amino acids. The V gene's germline CDR1 is LNHDA and CDR2 SQIVND (reference sequence). Trimming left V 9 bases short and J 3 bases short, with 9 bases between.

This clone was recorded only once. This chain uses TRBV29-1 with TRBJ2-5; TRBD1 agrees at 8 bases. The V and J ends lost 7 bases and 2 bases, in that order; junction bases with no gene match: 3. Per the germline V gene, CDR1 is SQVTM and CDR2 is ANQGSEA. This CDR3 contains 12 residues. The chain's CDR3 is CSADRGQETQYF. The CDR3, as DNA: TGCAGCGCTGACAGGGGACAAGAGACCCAGTACTTC.

The CDR3 DNA reads TGCGCCAGCAGCCACGCGGACTGGAACACCGGGGAGCTGTTTTTT. Amino acid sequence: CASSHADWNTGELFF. This rearrangement joins TRBV4-3 to TRBJ2-2; TRBD2 might be the D (5 bases). V was pared by 3 bases and J by 1 base, with 9 bases between. CDR1 is LGHNA, CDR2 YSLEER, per germline. The length of the CDR3 is 15 residues.

This clone appeared many times. The chain recombines TRBV6-5 with TRBJ2-7, with no clear D. The CDR3 consists of 13 residues. Germline lookup yields CDR1 MNHEY and CDR2 SVGAGI. V dropped 6 bases and J dropped 4 bases, with 13 bases sitting between them. CDR3 sequence: CASRKQILYEQYF. The DNA for the CDR3 is TGTGCCAGCAGAAAACAGATACTTTACGAGCAGTACTTC.

The chain uses TRBV19 and TRBJ2-1, with D perhaps matching TRBD2 (6 bases). Germline CDR1 is LNHDA and CDR2 is SQIVND (reference sequence). The V end was cut by 0 bases, the J end by 2 bases, with 17 bases between. This CDR3 region has 18 residues. The CDR3 DNA reads TGTGCCAGTAGTATAGATCGGGGGTTGGGCGCAGCCTACAATGAGCAGTTCTTC. This gives the protein CASSIDRGLGAAYNEQFF. Variable domain in full (rest from reference TRBV19 and TRBJ2-1): DGGITQSPKYLFRKEGQNVTLSCEQNLNHDAMYWYRQDPGQGLRLIYYSQIVNDFQKGDIAEGYSVSREKKESFPLTVTSAQKNPTAFYLCASSIDRGLGAAYNEQFFGPGTRLTVL.

The chain's CDR3 is CASSSRVPQHF. CDR3 nucleotide sequence: TGTGCCAGCAGCTCCAGGGTGCCCCAGCATTTT. The chain is built from TRBV28 and TRBJ1-5; TRBD1 might be the D (5 bases). V lost 6 bases to trimming and J lost 9 bases, with 9 bases between them. Germline-derived CDR1 and CDR2 are MDHEN and SYDVKM. The CDR3 has 11 amino acids.

The J gene is TRBJ2-1, the V gene TRBV6-5, with a weak D call TRBD2 (5 bases). The germline CDR1 and CDR2 sequences are MNHEY and SVGAGI. Between the trimmed V and J ends, which lost 6 bases and 6 bases, there was a span of 15 bases. The CDR3 covers 14 residues. This chain's CDR3 is CASSRSGWGNEQFF. CDR3 nucleotide sequence: TGTGCCAGCAGCCGGTCGGGGTGGGGCAATGAGCAGTTCTTC.

CDR3 sequence: CASSSPSDGYTF. CDR3 nucleotides: TGTGCCAGCAGTTCGCCGTCGGATGGCTACACCTTC. V gene TRBV6-4 combines with J gene TRBJ1-2; no definite D call. V was trimmed by 5 bases and J by 6 bases, leaving 10 bases between them. This CDR3 has 12 amino acids. In germline, CDR1 is MRHNA, CDR2 SNTAGT.

V gene TRBV19 combines with J gene TRBJ2-1; 11 positions match TRBD2. CDR1 is LNHDA and CDR2 is SQIVND in the germline V gene (reference sequence). CDR3 size: 18 residues. Trimming removed 1 base from V and 4 bases from J; junction bases left unmatched: 9. DNA of the CDR3: TGTGCCAGTAGTATAGGGGGTAGCGGGAGGGGTCTGTACAATGAGCAGTTCTTC. This gives the protein CASSIGGSGRGLYNEQFF.

The rearrangement uses TRBV4-1 and TRBJ2-1; 11 bases fit TRBD2. The V and J ends lost 1 base and 2 bases, in that order; junction bases with no gene match: 10. Germline-derived CDR1 and CDR2 are MGHRA and YSYEKL. The CDR3 has 19 residues. CDR3: CASSQGLAGGGGPYNEQFF. CDR3 DNA: TGCGCCAGCAGCCAAGGGCTAGCGGGAGGAGGTGGTCCCTACAATGAGCAGTTCTTC.

This chain connects TRBV18 to TRBJ2-7, with a possible D match to TRBD2 (5 bases). CDR1 KGHSH and CDR2 LQKENI come from the germline V gene. The CDR3 runs to 17 residues. The V and J ends lost 0 bases and 2 bases respectively, with 17 bases between them. CDR3 DNA: TGTGCCAGCTCACCACCCCGGGGAGCGGATTCCACCTACGAGCAGTACTTC. Its protein product is CASSPPRGADSTYEQYF.

The chain couples TRBV5-6 to TRBJ1-6, with D unclear. CDR3 size: 14 residues. In germline, CDR1 is SGHDT, CDR2 YYEEEE. V shed 0 bases and J shed 9 bases, with 10 bases lying between them. The CDR3 loop reads CASSLGGGSSPLHF. The CDR3 coding sequence is TGTGCCAGCAGCTTGGGAGGAGGTAGTTCACCCCTCCACTTT.

J is TRBJ1-1 and V is TRBV18; tentative D call: TRBD1 (5 bases). CDR3 size: 13 residues. V was pared by 3 bases and J by 2 bases, with 7 bases between. CDR1 and CDR2 from the germline V gene are KGHSH and LQKENI. The CDR3 loop reads CASSPQGNTEAFF. CDR3 DNA sequence: TGTGCCAGCTCACCCCAGGGAAACACTGAAGCTTTCTTT. The full variable domain, in which reference TRBV18 and TRBJ1-1 provide the parts outside the CDR3, is NAGVMQNPRHLVRRRGQEARLRCSPMKGHSHVYWYRQLPEEGLKFMVYLQKENIIDESGMPKERFSAEFPKEGPSILRIQQVVRGDSAAYFCASSPQGNTEAFFGQGTRLTVV.